This entry concerns a single TCR beta chain. What it binds is not known. The data are from a study of persistence of HIV-infected CD4 T cells. Study details: Suppressive ART had lasted a median of roughly eight years. The study's findings and limits: Within sorted populations, more oligoclonal TCRs accompanied more oligoclonal proviruses.

The libraries were made with immunoSEQ version 4 in survey mode. Genomic DNA was diluted to around 10 ng/uL, up to roughly 1 ug per sample. Produced via immunoSEQ multiplex PCR; TCRdb's table is partial and in-frame only. The table records 25,000 to 35,000 clones, roughly four fifths of them present only once. The stimulus was lysate of CMV-infected fibroblasts, around 11 ug/mL. CD40L/CD69 double-negative CD45RO-high memory CD4+ T cells were collected. Germline values: CDR1 MNHEY, CDR2 SVGAGI. Trimming cost V 5 bases and J 0 bases, with 2 bases left between them. The CDR3 has 12 amino acids. The TCR was taken from an adult man with HIV who was CMV-seropositive. Source: CD4+ T cells sorted from PBMCs after approximately 20-hour stimulation, taken from a patient who received antiretroviral therapy. The chain is built from TRBV6-5 and TRBJ2-4; D is unresolved. CDR3 region: CASSQAKNIQYF. CDR3 sequence (DNA): TGTGCCAGCAGTCAAGCCAAAAACATTCAGTACTTC.